This TCR beta chain was sequenced for a study of T cell responses to AZD1222 COVID-19 vaccine. The germline gives CDR1 KGHSH, CDR2 LQKENI. This CDR3 has 16 residues. V shed 6 bases, J shed 1 base, and the junction held 9 bases outside the gene matches. Generated by immunoSEQ multiplex PCR, the TCRdb table keeps only in-frame clones and is missing some. The sample carries about 93,000 clones, 75% to 90% recorded once. The chain has TRBV18 and TRBJ1-2; 9 bases are shared with TRBD1. The clonotype was recovered from an adult who received the AZD1222 COVID-19 vaccine. The material was peripheral blood, obtained 28 days after the second AZD1222 dose. The DNA of the CDR3 is TGTGCCAGCTCGCCTACCCCGGGACAGGGTAACTATGGCTACACCTTC. Translating it yields CASSPTPGQGNYGYTF.